One and the same sample provided the 31 T cell receptor beta chains below, sequenced in a study of neurological immune-mediated disorders (dated by TCRdb to the late 2010s). The library was produced with 5' RACE. Sequenced using an Illumina HiSeq 2500. TCRdb applied fastp at Q25 and MiXCR to the public reads, then kept only in-frame beta chains. Rows are combined by CDR3 protein, so each entry shows the most common genes and DNA. Counted in this sample were approximately 89,000 distinct CDR3 sequences; around 13% of them appeared once. About 4.6% of the sample goes to the ten largest clones. Taken with the paper, the label for time point translates to: longitudinal time-point 2. The source material was PBMCs. The origin of the receptors is a female donor with HTLV-1-associated myelopathy (HAM/TSP).

The sample holds many counts of this clonotype. The gene calls are TRBV28 and TRBJ2-3; the D gene is possibly TRBD1 (7 bases). This CDR3 contains 19 residues. The germline V gene has CDR1 MDHEN and CDR2 SYDVKM. Trimming removed 1 base at V and 1 base at J, with 21 bases between. The CDR3 DNA reads TGTGCCAGCAGTTTATTCTCTTCGACTCAGGGGGGAGGCACAGATACGCAGTATTTT. Protein: CASSLFSSTQGGGTDTQYF.

There are many counts of this clonotype. The chain couples TRBV12-3 or TRBV12-4 to TRBJ2-3, with 9 bases identical to TRBD2. The V and J ends lost 7 bases and 1 base, in that order; junction bases with no gene match: 6. This CDR3 region has 15 residues. DNA for the CDR3: TGTGCCAGCACCGTGCGGGGGGGCCGCACAGATACGCAGTATTTT. This codes for CASTVRGGRTDTQYF.

The CDR3 bases are TGCAGTGCTCAAGGACAGGGAGAGACCCAGTACTTC. As protein: CSAQGQGETQYF. The chain links TRBV20-1 to TRBJ2-5; 8 bases are a match to TRBD1. This CDR3 comprises 12 residues. Looked up from germline, CDR1 is DFQATT and CDR2 is SNEGSKA (reference sequence). Trimming cost V 5 bases and J 4 bases; bases outside gene matches: 3.

In this sample, this clonotype turned up many times. This chain joins TRBV5-1 and TRBJ2-5; the match to TRBD1 covers 11 bases. The CDR3 has 14 amino acids. Germline assignment: CDR1 SGHRS and CDR2 YFSETQ. V dropped 4 bases and J dropped 4; count of bases not matched to a gene: 3. This CDR3 is CASSPGTGGETQYF. The CDR3 DNA reads as TGCGCCAGCAGCCCTGGGACAGGGGGAGAGACCCAGTACTTC.

This clonotype is a singleton in its sample. This clone may be a read error of a much larger clone one base away. The chain links TRBV29-1 to TRBJ2-2; a possible D gene is TRBD1 (6 bases). CDR1 and CDR2 (germline): SQVTM, ANQGSEA. CDR3 length: 14 residues. In DNA form, the CDR3 reads TGCAGCGTTGAATTCCCCAGGGACACCGGGGAGATGTTTTTT. Translated, it gives CSVEFPRDTGEMFF.

The table lists this clonotype with many counts. The rearrangement uses TRBV9 and TRBJ1-5; 7 bases map to TRBD1. Germline V gene sequence: CDR1 SGDLS, CDR2 YYNGEE. The CDR3 runs 15 residues. Trimming removed 1 base from V and 3 bases from J; junction bases left unmatched: 4. The CDR3 DNA reads TGTGCCAGCAGCGTAACAGGGACAGTCAATCAGCCCCAGCATTTT. Translating gives CASSVTGTVNQPQHF.

This clonotype was detected many times. The rearrangement joins TRBV7-2 to TRBJ2-4, with TRBD2 as a possible D gene (5 bases). Germline V gene data show CDR1 as SGHTA and CDR2 as FQGNSA. CDR3 length equals 15 residues. V lost 4 bases, J lost 8 bases, and 18 bases lay in between. DNA for the CDR3: TGTGCCAGCAGCTCAATAGGCCGGGAATGGGACATTCAGTACTTC. This encodes CASSSIGREWDIQYF.

This clonotype was observed at least ten times. The rearrangement joins TRBV7-9 to TRBJ2-1, with D tentatively TRBD1 (6 bases). This CDR3 is built from 16 residues. V lost 10 bases and J lost 4, with 23 bases in between. Germline V gives CDR1 SEHNR, CDR2 FQNEAQ (reference sequence). This CDR3 is CATTDLGAGSYNEQFF. For the CDR3, the DNA is TGTGCCACCACTGATCTGGGGGCCGGCTCATACAATGAGCAGTTCTTC.

This clonotype was recorded at least ten times. The chain employs TRBV7-2 and TRBJ2-2; D not resolved. The CDR3 has 14 residues. CDR1 is SGHTA, CDR2 FQGNSA, per germline. With 3 bases removed from V and 4 bases from J, the gap between germline ends came to 9 bases. The chain's CDR3 is CASSFGRLTGELFF. The CDR3 nucleotides are TGTGCCAGCAGCTTCGGACGACTCACCGGGGAGCTGTTTTTT.

This clonotype was observed at least ten times. V gene TRBV28 combines with J gene TRBJ1-6; D might be TRBD1 (5 bases). Trimming removed 6 bases from V and 10 bases from J, with 16 bases in between. CDR1 and CDR2 from the germline V gene are MDHEN and SYDVKM. There are 14 residues in the CDR3. The CDR3 is CASSLSTGPSPLHF. CDR3 coding DNA: TGTGCCAGCAGCCTCAGCACGGGACCCTCACCCCTCCACTTT.

This clonotype was recorded at least ten times. V gene TRBV28 combines with J gene TRBJ1-1; 10 nucleotides align to TRBD1. With 7 bases clipped from V and 6 bases from J, the junction kept 8 bases outside the gene matches. The germline V gene encodes CDR1 MDHEN and CDR2 SYDVKM. The CDR3 runs to 14 residues. CDR3 region: CASTTDRGSAEAFF. CDR3 in DNA: TGTGCCAGCACCACGGACAGGGGGAGCGCTGAAGCTTTCTTT.

Remarks on this clonotype: This may be a read error, as it is one base from a much larger clone. The chain couples TRBV3-1 to TRBJ1-1, with D unclear. The CDR3 contains 13 residues. From germline, CDR1 is LGHDT and CDR2 YNNKEL (reference sequence). The CDR3 loop is CSSSQEDWTEAFF. The CDR3 DNA follows: TGTTCCAGCAGCCAAGAGGATTGGACTGAAGCTTTCTTT.

This clonotype was detected many times. The gene calls are TRBV7-2 and TRBJ2-3; D is unclear. Trimming took off 1 base at V and 4 bases at J, with 15 bases between the two ends. This CDR3 has 16 residues. Germline loops: CDR1 SGHTA, CDR2 FQGNSA. CDR3 DNA: TGTGCCAGCAGCTTAGTAAGACCTCGGCGCGCAGATACGCAGTATTTT. Its translation: CASSLVRPRRADTQYF.

This clonotype was found many times. The chain is built from TRBV10-1 and TRBJ1-1; 11 positions match TRBD1. This CDR3 has 15 residues. V shed 7 bases, J shed 4 bases, and the junction held 8 bases outside the gene matches. CDR1 is WNHNN, CDR2 SYGVQD, per germline (reference sequence). This CDR3 is CASNRTGGYGTEAFF. The CDR3 DNA is TGCGCCAGCAACCGGACAGGGGGCTACGGCACTGAAGCTTTCTTT.

This clonotype was observed many times. CDR3 sequence reads: CASSLEFAAYEQYF. CDR3 nucleotides: TGCGCCAGCAGCTTGGAGTTTGCCGCCTACGAGCAGTACTTC. The chain combines TRBV5-1 with TRBJ2-7; D call uncertain. The CDR3 totals 14 residues. Per germline, CDR1 SGHRS and CDR2 YFSETQ. V was shortened by 0 bases and J by 2 bases, with 9 bases between the two germline ends.

This clonotype was observed many times. The chain carries TRBV6-5 and TRBJ2-2, with D possibly being TRBD2 (7 bases). The CDR3 loop spans 14 amino acids. CDR1 MNHEY and CDR2 SVGAGI come from the germline V gene. Trimming shortened V by 8 bases and J by 4 bases, and 14 bases separated the two germline ends. For the CDR3, the DNA is TGTGCCAGCGGTGTGGGGGGGCGCACCGGGGAGCTGTTTTTT. Its translation is CASGVGGRTGELFF.

This clonotype was picked up many times. The chain uses TRBV20-1 and TRBJ2-1, with TRBD2 identical over 12 bases. The V gene end was trimmed by 2 bases and the J gene end by 9 bases; junction bases not matched to a gene: 5. In germline, CDR1 is DFQATT, CDR2 SNEGSKA (reference sequence). CDR3 size: 14 residues. CDR3 protein: CSARLAGGPGEQFF. The DNA for the CDR3 is TGCAGTGCTAGACTAGCGGGGGGGCCCGGTGAGCAGTTCTTC.

This clonotype was seen many times. The rearrangement links TRBV5-1 to TRBJ2-7, with 9 nucleotides matching TRBD1. The CDR3 is 14 amino acids. Germline assignment: CDR1 SGHRS and CDR2 YFSETQ. V dropped 5 bases and J dropped 5; count of bases not matched to a gene: 8. This CDR3 is CASSRTGGNNEQYF. The DNA of the CDR3 is TGCGCCAGCAGTCGTACAGGGGGCAATAACGAGCAGTACTTC. The entire variable domain, with the rest obtained from reference TRBV5-1 and TRBJ2-7, is as follows: KAGVTQTPRYLIKTRGQQVTLSCSPISGHRSVSWYQQTPGQGLQFLFEYFSETQRNKGNFPGRFSGRQFSNSRSEMNVSTLELGDSALYLCASSRTGGNNEQYFGPGTRLTVT.

The J gene is TRBJ2-1, the V gene TRBV28; 14 positions agree with TRBD2. The CDR3 spans 16 residues. J lost 10 bases, V lost 1 base, and 6 bases had no gene match. Germline V gives CDR1 MDHEN, CDR2 SYDVKM. The CDR3: CASSLLGLAGANEQFF. The CDR3 DNA is TGTGCCAGCAGTTTATTGGGACTAGCGGGGGCGAACGAGCAGTTCTTC. Full variable domain (outside the CDR3, taken from reference TRBV28 and TRBJ2-1): DVKVTQSSRYLVKRTGEKVFLECVQDMDHENMFWYRQDPGLGLRLIYFSYDVKMKEKGDIPEGYSVSREKKERFSLILESASTNQTSMYLCASSLLGLAGANEQFFGPGTRLTVL.

This clonotype has more than one count but fewer than ten. The V gene is TRBV5-1, the J gene TRBJ2-2; TRBD1 is a possible D gene (6 bases). The CDR3 spans 14 residues. Germline assignment: CDR1 SGHRS and CDR2 YFSETQ. Trimming cost V 4 bases and J 5 bases, with 12 bases left between them. CDR3 sequence: CASSPVGQTGELFF. The CDR3 DNA follows: TGCGCCAGCAGCCCGGTCGGACAGACCGGGGAGCTGTTTTTT.

At least ten counts were recorded for this clonotype. The chain employs TRBV7-9 and TRBJ2-7; no reliable D call. This CDR3 has 12 residues. V lost 5 bases and J lost 5, with 10 bases in between. Germline V gives CDR1 SEHNR, CDR2 FQNEAQ (reference sequence). CDR3 in amino acids: CASSVLEDEQYF. As DNA, the CDR3 is TGTGCCAGCAGCGTCCTCGAGGACGAGCAGTACTTC.

There are many counts of this clonotype. The chain combines TRBV7-2 with TRBJ2-7, with 9 positions matching TRBD1. With 5 bases clipped from V and 3 bases from J, the junction kept 5 bases outside the gene matches. The CDR3 runs to 14 residues. Germline V gene sequence: CDR1 SGHTA, CDR2 FQGNSA. CDR3 nucleotides: TGTGCCAGCAGCCCAAGGACAGGGGACTACGAGCAGTACTTC. Residues: CASSPRTGDYEQYF.

This chain links TRBV6-6 with TRBJ2-1; no firm D call. The CDR3 is made up of 15 amino acids. Germline CDR1 reads MNHNY; CDR2 reads SVGAGI (reference sequence). Trimming pared 7 bases from V and 12 bases from J, leaving 25 bases between. The CDR3 region is CASKLGYGPFLGQFF. The DNA of the CDR3 is TGTGCCAGCAAATTGGGGTATGGCCCCTTCTTAGGGCAGTTCTTC.

This clonotype was seen ten or more times. V is TRBV6-5 and J is TRBJ2-2; D might be TRBD1 (6 bases). The CDR3 has 15 residues. The V gene lost 7 bases and the J gene lost 1 base, with 13 bases spanning the gap. From germline, CDR1 is MNHEY and CDR2 SVGAGI. The CDR3, as DNA: TGTGCCAGCACCCCCGGGACAAGGAACACCGGGGAGCTGTTTTTT. Its protein is CASTPGTRNTGELFF.

V usage is TRBV6-2 or TRBV6-3 and J usage is TRBJ2-3, with 7 bases fitting TRBD1. CDR3 length: 13 amino acids. The germline V gene encodes CDR1 MNHEY and CDR2 SVGEGT. Germline trimming cut 7 bases from V and 4 bases from J; bases unmatched to any gene: 5. CDR3 region: CASTDRVADTQYF. The DNA of the CDR3 is TGTGCCAGCACAGACAGGGTGGCAGATACGCAGTATTTT.

This clonotype is labeled as medium-sized. V and J are TRBV7-2 and TRBJ1-1; the D is unclear. Germline CDR1 is SGHTA and CDR2 is FQGNSA. CDR3 length equals 15 residues. Trimming pared 5 bases from V and 1 base from J, leaving 14 bases between. In nucleotides, the CDR3 is TGTGCCAGCAGCCGTCGGACGGGTGGGAACACTGAAGCTTTCTTT. This sequence encodes CASSRRTGGNTEAFF.

This clonotype is medium-sized by share. The chain couples TRBV20-1 to TRBJ2-1; 10 positions match TRBD2. CDR1 is DFQATT and CDR2 is SNEGSKA in the germline V gene (reference sequence). The CDR3 spans 15 residues. The V and J ends lost 4 bases and 8 bases, in that order; junction bases with no gene match: 11. Written as DNA, the CDR3 is TGCAGTGCTAATAGAGGGGTAGCGGGGGGACATGAGCAGTTCTTC. Translation: CSANRGVAGGHEQFF.

At least ten counts were recorded for this clonotype. The chain combines TRBV5-1 with TRBJ2-7, with 9 bases identical to TRBD1. Germline values: CDR1 SGHRS, CDR2 YFSETQ. The CDR3 spans 15 residues. With V trimmed by 1 base and J by 5 bases, 7 bases remained unmatched. The CDR3: CASSLSTGGSDEQYF. The CDR3 coding sequence is TGCGCCAGCAGCTTGTCGACAGGGGGGAGCGACGAGCAGTACTTC. Variable domain in full (rest from reference TRBV5-1 and TRBJ2-7): KAGVTQTPRYLIKTRGQQVTLSCSPISGHRSVSWYQQTPGQGLQFLFEYFSETQRNKGNFPGRFSGRQFSNSRSEMNVSTLELGDSALYLCASSLSTGGSDEQYFGPGTRLTVT.

This clonotype was counted ten times or more. This chain connects TRBV15 to TRBJ1-1, with D unclear. V gave up 1 base and J gave up 8 bases, with 5 bases separating them. This CDR3 has 11 amino acids. Germline assignment: CDR1 LNHNV and CDR2 YYDKDF (reference sequence). The CDR3 bases are TGTGCCACCAGCAGAGGACTGGAAGCTTTCTTT. It codes for CATSRGLEAFF.

Ten or more counts support this clonotype. The chain recombines TRBV6-2 or TRBV6-3 with TRBJ2-1, with 11 bases identical to TRBD1. Germline-derived CDR1 and CDR2 are MNHEY and SVGEGT. V dropped 3 bases and J dropped 8; count of bases not matched to a gene: 3. The CDR3 consists of 14 residues. CDR3 amino acids: CASSYGTGGHEQFF. CDR3 bases: TGTGCCAGCAGTTATGGGACAGGGGGTCATGAGCAGTTCTTC.

This clonotype was counted at least ten times. The J gene is TRBJ1-5, the V gene TRBV6-2 or TRBV6-3; no definite D call. The CDR3 totals 12 residues. CDR1 and CDR2 from the germline V gene are MNHEY and SVGEGT. V lost 9 bases and J 5 bases, leaving 11 bases between the germline ends. The CDR3, as DNA: TGTGCCAGTACAGACAACTATCAGCCCCAGCATTTT. It specifies CASTDNYQPQHF.